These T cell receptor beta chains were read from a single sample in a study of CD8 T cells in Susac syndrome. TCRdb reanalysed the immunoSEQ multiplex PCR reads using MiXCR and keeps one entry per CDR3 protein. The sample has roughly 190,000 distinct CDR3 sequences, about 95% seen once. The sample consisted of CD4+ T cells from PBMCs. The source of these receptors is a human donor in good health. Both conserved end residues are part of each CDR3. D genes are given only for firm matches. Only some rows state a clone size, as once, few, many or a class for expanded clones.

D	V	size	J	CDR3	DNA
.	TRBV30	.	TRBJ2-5	CAWSPPRTEETQYF	TGTGCCTGGAGTCCCCCACGCACCGAAGAGACCCAGTACTTC
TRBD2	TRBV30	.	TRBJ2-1	CAWSDGTTNEQFF	TGTGCCTGGAGTGACGGGACTACCAATGAGCAGTTCTTC
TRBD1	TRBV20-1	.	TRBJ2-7	CSARKPGGPSYEQYF	TGCAGTGCTAGGAAACCAGGGGGCCCTTCCTACGAGCAGTACTTC
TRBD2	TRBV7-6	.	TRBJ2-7	CASSLGAGAGYEQYF	TGTGCCAGCAGCTTAGGAGCGGGAGCAGGGTACGAGCAGTACTTC
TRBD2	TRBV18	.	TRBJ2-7	CASSPTSDYEQYF	TGTGCCAGCTCACCAACTAGCGACTACGAGCAGTACTTC
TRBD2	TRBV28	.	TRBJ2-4	CASSLGLAQNIQYF	TGTGCCAGCAGTTTGGGACTAGCCCAAAACATTCAGTACTTC
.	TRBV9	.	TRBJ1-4	CASSVGLREKLFF	TGTGCCAGCAGCGTAGGGCTACGGGAAAAACTGTTTTTT
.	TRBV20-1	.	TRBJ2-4	CSARVGGRAKNIQYF	TGCAGTGCTAGAGTAGGAGGTCGGGCCAAAAACATTCAGTACTTC
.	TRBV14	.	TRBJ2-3	CASSRIPGDTQYF	TGTGCCAGCAGCCGGATCCCCGGAGATACGCAGTATTTT
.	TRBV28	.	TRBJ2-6	CASSDISGANVLTF	TGTGCCAGCAGCGACATCTCTGGGGCCAACGTCCTGACTTTC
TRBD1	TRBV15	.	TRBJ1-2	CATSRESGQYYGYTF	TGTGCCACCAGCAGAGAATCGGGACAGTACTATGGCTACACCTTC
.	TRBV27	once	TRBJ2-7	CASSLGGFFEQYF	TGTGCCAGCAGTTTAGGGGGGTTCTTCGAGCAGTACTTC
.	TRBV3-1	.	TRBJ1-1	CASSQAWGHNTEAFF	TGTGCCAGCAGCCAAGCGTGGGGGCACAACACTGAAGCTTTCTTT
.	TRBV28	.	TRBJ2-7	CASSPSGVKQYF	TGTGCCAGCAGCCCCTCCGGGGTGAAGCAGTACTTC
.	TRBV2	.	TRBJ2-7	CASRQQSYEQYF	TGTGCCAGCAGACAACAATCCTACGAGCAGTACTTC
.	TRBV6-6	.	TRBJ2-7	CASSYSGQGGLEQYF	TGTGCCAGCAGTTACTCGGGGCAGGGGGGCCTGGAGCAGTACTTC
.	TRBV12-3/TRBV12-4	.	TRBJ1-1	CASSGRLNTEAFF	TGTGCCAGCAGCGGACGGTTGAACACTGAAGCTTTCTTT
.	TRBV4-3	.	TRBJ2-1	CASSPADLGDEQFF	TGCGCCAGCAGCCCAGCGGACCTTGGAGATGAGCAGTTCTTC
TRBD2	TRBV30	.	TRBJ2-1	CAWRNSGRAGNEQFF	TGTGCCTGGAGGAATAGCGGGAGGGCCGGCAATGAGCAGTTCTTC
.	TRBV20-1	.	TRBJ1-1	CSARDTRMNTEAFF	TGCAGTGCTAGAGATACCAGGATGAACACTGAAGCTTTCTTT
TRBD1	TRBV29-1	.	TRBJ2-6	CSVKTGDPFMGANVLTF	TGCAGCGTTAAGACAGGGGATCCCTTTATGGGGGCCAACGTCCTGACTTTC
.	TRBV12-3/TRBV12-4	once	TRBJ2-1	CASSFRDPWNNEQFF	TGTGCCAGCAGTTTCCGGGACCCTTGGAATAATGAGCAGTTCTTC
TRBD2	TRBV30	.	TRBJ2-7	CAWSGASGSYEQYF	TGTGCCTGGAGCGGAGCCAGCGGGAGTTACGAGCAGTACTTC
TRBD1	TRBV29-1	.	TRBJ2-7	CSVEQTGAYEQYF	TGCAGCGTTGAACAGACAGGGGCCTACGAGCAGTACTTC
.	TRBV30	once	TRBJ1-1	CAWEATGHRMNTEAFF	TGTGCCTGGGAGGCGACAGGCCACCGCATGAACACTGAAGCTTTCTTT
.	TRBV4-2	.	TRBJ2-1	CASSQASKASEQFF	TGTGCCAGCAGCCAGGCATCCAAGGCGAGTGAGCAGTTCTTC
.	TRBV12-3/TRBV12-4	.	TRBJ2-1	CASSSLANEQFF	TGTGCCAGCAGTTCCCTAGCGAACGAGCAGTTCTTC